Presented here are 14 T cell receptor beta chains from one specimen sequenced in a study of spatial heterogeneity in lung cancer. Sample time point: sample taken at primary tumor resection. The sequenced material consisted of unsorted whole RNA from tumor, nontumor lung or frozen PBMC. TCRdb processed the 5' RACE reads anew with MiXCR; each CDR3 protein has one entry. The data contain under 1,000 distinct CDR3 sequences, approximately 19% of them singletons. Sequencing was performed on PBMCs, taken at surgery. The source is a female donor with early-stage non-small cell lung cancer.

By share of the sample, this clonotype is large. Because this beta chain is a stray read in a library intended to capture alpha chains, its abundance should not be given much weight. This chain links TRBV28 with TRBJ2-7; a possible D gene is TRBD1 (8 bases). The CDR3 covers 14 residues. The germline V gene encodes CDR1 MDHEN and CDR2 SYDVKM. V was pared by 5 bases and J by 5 bases, with 16 bases between. CDR3 residues: CASSPNRGGDEQYF. For the CDR3, the DNA is TGTGCCAGCAGTCCTAACAGGGGGGGCGACGAGCAGTACTTC.

A word on this clonotype: A junction boundary mismatches the germline segment, possibly from a read error. This beta chain represents an off-target read in a library built for alpha chains; its size is of limited meaning. This sequence joins TRBV12-3 or TRBV12-4 and TRBJ2-2; possible D gene TRBD2, 6 bases. The CDR3 runs to 17 residues. CDR3 residues: CASTLPGLKTFGGVLFF. The CDR3 DNA reads as TGTGCCAGCACCCTCCCCGGTTTAAAAACGTTCGGCGGGGTGCTGTTTTTT.

In its sample, this clonotype ranks as medium-sized (0.01 to 0.1%). Because this beta chain is a stray read in a library intended to capture alpha chains, its abundance should not be given much weight. V usage is TRBV11-2 and J usage is TRBJ2-7; D unresolved. The CDR3 loop spans 14 amino acids. CDR1 is SGHAT and CDR2 is FQNNGV in the germline V gene. V was shortened by 2 bases and J by 4 bases, with 12 bases between the two germline ends. The DNA for the CDR3 is TGTGCCAGCAGCTTAACTACCTATGGATACGAGCAGTACTTC. This encodes CASSLTTYGYEQYF. Filled out from reference TRBV11-2 and TRBJ2-7, the complete variable domain reads EAGVAQSPRYKIIEKRQSVAFWCNPISGHATLYWYQQILGQGPKLLIQFQNNGVVDDSQLPKDRFSAERLKGVDSTLKIQPAKLEDSAVYLCASSLTTYGYEQYFGPGTRLTVT.

This clonotype was observed a single time. A read error may be the cause here, since a much bigger clone is one base away. This beta chain slipped into a library made for alpha chains as a stray read, so its size is not meaningful. The gene calls are TRBV18 and TRBJ2-3, with a weak D call TRBD2 (5 bases). The CDR3 extends over 16 amino acids. Germline V gives CDR1 KGHSH, CDR2 LQKENI. Here the CDR3 reads CASSPPGRTGTDTQCF. The CDR3 region has the DNA TGTGCCAGCTCACCACCGGGGAGAACGGGCACAGATACGCAGTGTTTT.

This clonotype appeared a few times. A library prepared for alpha chains yielded this beta chain as an off-target read; its size is of little meaning. The genes are TRBV7-9 and TRBJ1-4; D remains ambiguous. This CDR3 is 14 amino acids long. Germline V gives CDR1 SEHNR, CDR2 FQNEAQ (reference sequence). Trimming took off 5 bases at V and 8 bases at J, with 15 bases between the two ends. CDR3 DNA sequence: TGTGCCAGCAGCGCCTGGACCGAGGAGGAAAAACTGTTTTTT. It translates to CASSAWTEEEKLFF.

This clonotype is termed medium-sized. Because the library targeted alpha chains, this beta chain is an off-target read whose size means little. The chain links TRBV20-1 to TRBJ2-7; 9 bases line up with TRBD1. CDR1 and CDR2 (germline): DFQATT, SNEGSKA (reference sequence). The CDR3 runs 14 residues. V trimming: 5 bases; J trimming: 2 bases; junction bases outside the gene matches: 7. The CDR3 reads CSASHRDRAYEQYF. CDR3 sequence (DNA): TGCAGTGCTTCCCACAGGGACAGGGCCTACGAGCAGTACTTC.

This clonotype is classed as medium-sized (0.01 to 0.1%). For a library built for alpha chains, this beta chain is a stray read; little rests on its size. The CDR3 DNA follows: TGTGCCAGCAGCCCGCGGACAGGGATGGGCACAGATACGCAGTATTTT. This gives the protein CASSPRTGMGTDTQYF. The V and J genes are TRBV7-8 and TRBJ2-3; 8 bases line up with TRBD1. J gave up 1 base and V 5 bases, and 8 bases lay outside the gene matches. Germline CDR1 reads SGHVS; CDR2 reads FQNEAQ. The CDR3 is 16 amino acids.

Only a few counts were recorded for this clonotype. This beta chain slipped into a library made for alpha chains as a stray read, so its size is not meaningful. The chain joins TRBV6-2 or TRBV6-3 to TRBJ2-5; D not resolved. Germline CDR1 MNHEY, CDR2 SVGEGT. CDR3 length: 11 residues. V was trimmed by 2 bases and J by 4 bases, leaving 2 bases between them. Here the CDR3 reads CASSYGETQYF. Here the CDR3 DNA reads TGTGCCAGCAGTTACGGAGAGACCCAGTACTTC.

This clonotype has just a few counts. In a library made to pick up alpha chains, this beta chain is a stray read with a size that means little. The chain combines TRBV7-2 with TRBJ2-1; D is perhaps TRBD1 (6 bases). This CDR3 spans 12 amino acids. With 5 bases removed from V and 8 bases from J, the gap between germline ends came to 10 bases. Germline-derived CDR1 and CDR2 are SGHTA and FQGNSA. The CDR3 loop reads CASSLRGHEQFF. The DNA of the CDR3 is TGTGCCAGCAGCCTCAGGGGCCATGAGCAGTTCTTC.

This clonotype was seen just once. In a library made to pick up alpha chains, this beta chain is a stray read with a size that means little. The genes are TRBV7-9 and TRBJ2-3; D remains ambiguous. The CDR3 has 12 amino acids. The germline CDR1 and CDR2 sequences are SEHNR and FQNEAQ (reference sequence). Trimming cost V 4 bases and J 2 bases, with 4 bases left between them. CDR3 DNA: TGTGCCAGCAGCTACCTCACAGATACGCAGTATTTT. This translates into CASSYLTDTQYF.

About this clonotype itself: This beta chain turned up in a library designed for alpha chains; as an off-target read, its abundance says little. The J gene is TRBJ2-1, the V gene TRBV29-1, with 12 nucleotides matching TRBD2. V lost 8 bases to trimming and J lost 3 bases; unmatched junction nucleotides: 2. The germline V gene encodes CDR1 SQVTM and CDR2 ANQGSEA. The CDR3 contains 13 residues. CDR3 sequence reads: CSLAGGVYNEQFF. Written as DNA, the CDR3 is TGCAGCCTAGCGGGGGGGGTCTACAATGAGCAGTTCTTC.

This clonotype is medium-sized. The library was designed around alpha chains, so this beta chain is a stray read whose abundance carries little weight. V and J are TRBV18 and TRBJ2-5, with D unresolved. CDR1 and CDR2 from the germline V gene are KGHSH and LQKENI. V was trimmed by 2 bases and J by 4 bases, leaving 5 bases between them. The CDR3 loop spans 12 amino acids. The DNA for the CDR3 is TGTGCCAGCTCACCATTGGGAGAGACCCAGTACTTC. This codes for CASSPLGETQYF.

This clonotype is judged medium-sized. Little can be read into the size of this beta chain, an off-target read in a library designed for alpha chains. The V and J genes are TRBV5-6 and TRBJ2-3; TRBD1 might be the D (6 bases). V was clipped by 1 base and J by 5 bases, with 11 bases between them. The CDR3 covers 14 residues. CDR1 and CDR2 (germline): SGHDT, YYEEEE. CDR3 protein: CASSLWYREDTQYF. In nucleotides, the CDR3 is TGTGCCAGCAGCTTGTGGTACAGGGAAGATACGCAGTATTTT. Combining the CDR3 with reference TRBV5-6 and TRBJ2-3 gives the whole variable domain DAGVTQSPTHLIKTRGQQVTLRCSPKSGHDTVSWYQQALGQGPQFIFQYYEEEERQRGNFPDRFSGHQFPNYSSELNVNALLLGDSALYLCASSLWYREDTQYFGPGTRLTVL.

By proportion, this clonotype is medium-sized (0.01 to 0.1%). A library prepared for alpha chains yielded this beta chain as an off-target read; its size is of little meaning. This rearrangement joins TRBV5-5 to TRBJ2-5, with 9 bases matching TRBD1. The V gene end was trimmed by 3 bases and the J gene end by 5 bases; junction bases not matched to a gene: 5. Germline V CDR1 and CDR2: SGHKS, YYEKEE (reference sequence). CDR3 size: 14 residues. This CDR3 is CASSSGTGFETQYF. CDR3 DNA: TGTGCCAGCAGCTCCGGGACAGGGTTTGAGACCCAGTACTTC.